One sample yielded the 20 T cell receptor beta chains listed below, sequenced in a study of T cell responses to AZD1222 COVID-19 vaccine. Assay: immunoSEQ multiplex PCR; the TCRdb copy retains only in-frame clones and omits some. Here the sample spans around 190,000 clones, 70% to 90% being singletons. Specimen: peripheral blood, collected 28 days after the second AZD1222 dose. The receptor set was obtained from an adult who received the AZD1222 COVID-19 vaccine.

This chain links TRBV9 with TRBJ1-1; no reliable D call. Germline CDR1 and CDR2: SGDLS and YYNGEE. The CDR3 runs to 15 residues. V was cut by 2 bases and J by 0 bases, with 11 bases left in between. As DNA, the CDR3 is TGTGCCAGCAGCGTCCTAGGACTGATGAACACTGAAGCTTTCTTT. Translated: CASSVLGLMNTEAFF.

The V and J genes are TRBV6-5 and TRBJ2-1; the match to TRBD2 covers 10 bases. From germline, CDR1 is MNHEY and CDR2 SVGAGI. The V segment lost 7 bases and the J segment 6 bases; nucleotides outside the gene matches: 9. This CDR3 spans 15 amino acids. This chain's CDR3 is CASTAGGHRVNEQFF. The CDR3 DNA sequence: TGTGCCAGCACAGCGGGGGGGCACAGGGTCAATGAGCAGTTCTTC.

The chain uses TRBV6-5 and TRBJ1-6; the D is unclear. Trimming stripped 2 bases from V and 7 bases from J, with 9 bases between. Germline-derived CDR1 and CDR2 are MNHEY and SVGAGI. The CDR3 loop spans 14 amino acids. The CDR3 here is CASSYATSNSPLHF. The CDR3 nucleotides are TGTGCCAGCAGTTACGCCACGAGCAATTCACCCCTCCACTTT.

The V and J genes are TRBV15 and TRBJ2-3; 8 nucleotides agree with TRBD2. CDR1 LNHNV and CDR2 YYDKDF come from the germline V gene (reference sequence). Trimming cost V 1 base and J 1 base; bases outside gene matches: 4. CDR3 size: 16 residues. The CDR3 sequence: CATSRAQAGGTDTQYF. CDR3 nucleotide sequence: TGTGCCACCAGCAGAGCTCAAGCGGGGGGCACAGATACGCAGTATTTT.

The chain is built from TRBV27 and TRBJ2-2; D possibly matches TRBD1 or TRBD2 (5 bases each). V was trimmed by 1 base and J by 9 bases, leaving 6 bases between them. Germline CDR1 and CDR2: MNHEY and SMNVEV (reference sequence). The CDR3 extends over 12 amino acids. The CDR3 nucleotides are TGTGCCAGCAGTTTATGGGGGAGGGAGCTGTTTTTT. It translates to CASSLWGRELFF.

V and J are TRBV5-4 and TRBJ2-3; 7 bases match TRBD1. CDR1 SGHNT and CDR2 YYREEE come from the germline V gene (reference sequence). CDR3 size: 14 residues. V lost 4 bases to trimming and J lost 0 bases; unmatched junction nucleotides: 2. CDR3 DNA: TGTGCCAGCAGCATACAGGGGAGCACAGATACGCAGTATTTT. It specifies CASSIQGSTDTQYF.

This rearrangement joins TRBV5-5 to TRBJ1-5; 7 bases are a match to TRBD1. The CDR3 is 15 amino acids. Germline trimming cut 6 bases from V and 7 bases from J; bases unmatched to any gene: 13. CDR1 is SGHKS, CDR2 YYEKEE, per germline (reference sequence). DNA of the CDR3: TGTGCCAGCACCGACGCTGACAGGGTCGGACAGCCCCAGCATTTT. Translating gives CASTDADRVGQPQHF.

This clone occurred once. The chain has TRBV7-2 and TRBJ2-5; no reliable D call. CDR3 length equals 14 residues. Trimming took off 5 bases at V and 0 bases at J, with 10 bases between the two ends. The germline V gene has CDR1 SGHTA and CDR2 FQGNSA. The CDR3 protein is CASSLGGYQETQYF. The DNA of the CDR3 is TGTGCCAGCAGCCTAGGCGGCTACCAAGAGACCCAGTACTTC.

V usage is TRBV30 and J usage is TRBJ2-5; maybe TRBD2 (8 bases). V was trimmed by 2 bases and J by 5 bases, leaving 21 bases between them. There are 16 residues in the CDR3. Germline V gene sequence: CDR1 GTSNPN, CDR2 SVGIG (reference sequence). The CDR3 loop reads CAWSKAGRGRGETQYF. Written as DNA, the CDR3 is TGTGCCTGGAGTAAAGCCGGGAGGGGGCGAGGGGAGACCCAGTACTTC.

The rearrangement links TRBV3-1 (or the pseudogene TRBV3-2) to TRBJ1-3; D is undetermined. Trimming stripped 4 bases from V and 4 bases from J, with 5 bases between. There are 12 residues in the CDR3. CDR1 is LGHDT, CDR2 YNNKEL, per germline (reference sequence). The CDR3: CASSLSGNTIYF. CDR3 sequence (DNA): TGTGCCAGCAGCCTGAGCGGAAACACCATATATTTT.

V usage is TRBV7-3 and J usage is TRBJ2-3; a possible D gene is TRBD1 (7 bases). CDR3 length: 18 amino acids. CDR1 and CDR2 from the germline V gene are SGHTA and FQGTGA. V was shortened by 5 bases and J by 1 base, with 22 bases between the two germline ends. Here the CDR3 DNA reads TGTGCCAGCAGCCCCGGACCGCGGGGACAGATCCGCACAGATACGCAGTATTTT. Translated: CASSPGPRGQIRTDTQYF. Filled out from reference TRBV7-3 and TRBJ2-3, the complete variable domain reads GAGVSQTPSNKVTEKGKYVELRCDPISGHTALYWYRQSLGQGPEFLIYFQGTGAADDSGLPNDRFFAVRPEGSVSTLKIQRTERGDSAVYLCASSPGPRGQIRTDTQYFGPGTRLTVL.

The chain combines TRBV7-2 with TRBJ1-6, with unresolved D. Germline V gene sequence: CDR1 SGHTA, CDR2 FQGNSA. Trimming shortened V by 0 bases and J by 10 bases, and 13 bases separated the two germline ends. CDR3 size: 15 residues. CDR3: CASSLARQIGSPLHF. The CDR3 nucleotides are TGTGCCAGCAGCTTAGCGCGGCAGATAGGCTCACCCCTCCACTTT.

The V gene is TRBV18, the J gene TRBJ1-5; a possible D gene is TRBD1 (5 bases). The CDR3 sequence is 14 residues long. The V end lost 2 bases, the J end lost 5 bases, and 10 bases lay between the germline ends. Germline CDR1 reads KGHSH; CDR2 reads LQKENI. This CDR3 is CASSPGGGDQPQHF. The CDR3 DNA reads as TGTGCCAGCTCACCAGGGGGTGGGGATCAGCCCCAGCATTTT.

The chain carries TRBV24-1 and TRBJ2-3; D gene ambiguous. Trimming took off 7 bases at V and 6 bases at J, with 13 bases between the two ends. Germline V gives CDR1 KGHDR, CDR2 SFDVKD. The CDR3 totals 13 residues. CDR3 region: CATSRYGWDTQYF. In nucleotides, the CDR3 is TGTGCCACCAGCAGGTATGGGTGGGATACGCAGTATTTT.

The table lists this clone with a count of one. The chain links TRBV28 to TRBJ1-5, with D maybe TRBD1 (6 bases). Germline values: CDR1 MDHEN, CDR2 SYDVKM. V was trimmed by 10 bases and J by 5 bases, leaving 9 bases between them. This CDR3 contains 11 residues. This CDR3 is CATRGDQPQHF. The CDR3 DNA is TGTGCCACCAGGGGAGATCAGCCCCAGCATTTT.

CDR3 in amino acids: CASSTTASPFCETQYF. The CDR3 bases are TGTGCCAGCAGCACGACGGCCTCCCCGTTCTGTGAGACCCAGTACTTC. This rearrangement joins TRBV21-1 to TRBJ2-5. TRBV21-1 is a pseudogene segment. The CDR3 runs to 16 residues.

This chain uses TRBV6-9 with TRBJ2-5; 7 nucleotides line up with TRBD2. The J segment lost 4 bases and the V segment lost 9 bases, leaving 11 bases of the junction unmatched. The V gene's germline CDR1 is MNHGY and CDR2 SVAAGI. The CDR3 consists of 14 residues. The CDR3 protein is CARTSGGWRETQYF. CDR3 sequence (DNA): TGTGCCAGAACATCCGGGGGGTGGAGAGAGACCCAGTACTTC.

The chain uses TRBV19 and TRBJ1-5, with 7 bases identical to TRBD1. The V gene's germline CDR1 is LNHDA and CDR2 SQIVND (reference sequence). The CDR3 loop spans 15 amino acids. The V segment lost 4 bases and the J segment 5 bases; nucleotides outside the gene matches: 8. CDR3 sequence (DNA): TGTGCCAGTAGTAGCGACAGGGAGGGTTATCAGCCCCAGCATTTT. It is translated as CASSSDREGYQPQHF.

The rearrangement joins TRBV3-1 (or the pseudogene TRBV3-2) to TRBJ2-7; D not resolved. This CDR3 has 12 amino acids. In germline, CDR1 is LGHDT, CDR2 YNNKEL (reference sequence). Trimming removed 1 base at V and 7 bases at J, with 8 bases between. The CDR3 is CASSQASKEQYF. CDR3 in DNA: TGTGCCAGCAGCCAAGCCTCGAAGGAGCAGTACTTC.

This clone has more than one count but fewer than ten. The rearrangement links TRBV3-1 (or the pseudogene TRBV3-2) to TRBJ1-4, with a possible D match to TRBD1 (5 bases). Germline CDR1 reads LGHDT; CDR2 reads YNNKEL (reference sequence). Trimming removed 0 bases from V and 8 bases from J, with 13 bases in between. The CDR3 runs 15 residues. In DNA form, the CDR3 reads TGTGCCAGCAGCCAAGATACGGGGGTTGGCGAAAAACTGTTTTTT. Amino acids: CASSQDTGVGEKLFF.